The source of this T cell receptor (beta chain) is a study of blood T cell repertoires in COVID-19. Study details: Sites across the United States, Italy and Spain contributed samples from acute and convalescent COVID-19. PBMCs, B-cell-depleted T cells, or T cells provided the cDNA or gDNA that made up the material.

Germline V gives CDR1 ENHRY, CDR2 SYGVKD. V lost 11 bases and J lost 5, with 15 bases in between. This CDR3 contains 12 residues. As handled by the study authors: Reference gene primer amplification in the assay estimated nucleated cell counts. Using immunoSEQ multiplex PCR, the repertoire was profiled, and TCRdb retains in-frame clones only, with some absent. Clone size and the V and J calls come from that table; the DNA yielded D and trimming. The sample includes about 200,000 clones, less than 85% of them seen just once. The TCR was taken from a woman aged 70-85 years with acute or convalescent COVID-19. Specimen: peripheral blood. The V call is TRBV10-3, the J call TRBJ2-5; D may be TRBD2 (6 bases). CDR3 loop: CACGGTDETQYF. The DNA of the CDR3 is TGTGCCTGTGGCGGGACGGACGAGACCCAGTACTTC.